The 28 T cell receptor beta chains below were found in one sample sequenced in a study of cytomegalovirus exposure and HLA in healthy donors. PCR amplification relied on 60 Vbeta primers (plus 13 Jbeta primers). Assay: immunoSEQ multiplex PCR; the TCRdb copy retains only in-frame clones and omits some. The repertoire consists of some 190,000 clones, with roughly 77% occurring once and the leading ten covering around 2.3%. Sequenced input: PBMCs. Receptors were obtained from a woman in her twenties or thirties in good health and CMV-seropositive.

The rearrangement uses TRBV11-2 and TRBJ1-3; maybe TRBD1 (5 bases). V lost 5 bases and J lost 0, with 14 bases in between. The CDR3 has 16 amino acids. The germline gives CDR1 SGHAT, CDR2 FQNNGV. The CDR3 nucleotides read TGTGCCAGCAGCGGCAGGGTGCCCCGCTCTGGAAACACCATATATTTT. Amino acid sequence: CASSGRVPRSGNTIYF.

This clone was seen only a few times. V gene TRBV19 combines with J gene TRBJ2-7; weak D call: TRBD1 (6 bases). The V gene lost 5 bases and the J gene lost 2 bases, with 13 bases spanning the gap. This CDR3 is built from 14 residues. Germline V gene sequence: CDR1 LNHDA, CDR2 SQIVND (reference sequence). CDR3 DNA sequence: TGTGCCAGTAGTGTAGTGGGGGCAACCTACGAGCAGTACTTC. Its protein product is CASSVVGATYEQYF.

This clone was counted between two and nine times. The chain has TRBV6-6 and TRBJ1-6, with 10 bases identical to TRBD1. With V trimmed by 8 bases and J by 3 bases, 4 bases remained unmatched. CDR3 size: 15 residues. Germline CDR1 is MNHNY and CDR2 is SVGAGI (reference sequence). The CDR3, as DNA: TGTGCCAGCGGAAGGACAGGGGGCTATAATTCACCCCTCCACTTT. It translates to CASGRTGGYNSPLHF.

This clone turned up a few times. The gene calls are TRBV2 and TRBJ1-2; D not resolved. This CDR3 comprises 11 residues. Trimming pared 11 bases from V and 8 bases from J, leaving 15 bases between. The V gene's germline CDR1 is SNHLY and CDR2 FYNNEI. The CDR3 here is CALGREGGYTF. CDR3 sequence (DNA): TGTGCCCTGGGAAGGGAGGGAGGCTACACCTTC.

V gene TRBV7-2 combines with J gene TRBJ2-7; D is perhaps TRBD1 (6 bases). The CDR3 totals 15 residues. From germline, CDR1 is SGHTA and CDR2 FQGNSA. The V gene lost 4 bases and the J gene lost 2 bases, with 15 bases spanning the gap. The CDR3 DNA follows: TGTGCCAGCAGCTCGACCTGGGGGCGTACCTACGAGCAGTACTTC. Translation gives CASSSTWGRTYEQYF. Full variable domain (rest looked up from reference TRBV7-2 and TRBJ2-7): GAGVSQSPSNKVTEKGKDVELRCDPISGHTALYWYRQSLGQGLEFLIYFQGNSAPDKSGLPSDRFSAERTGGSVSTLTIQRTQQEDSAVYLCASSSTWGRTYEQYFGPGTRLTVT.

The V gene is TRBV7-2, the J gene TRBJ2-1; TRBD1 aligns across 8 bases. The ends lost 7 bases at V and 7 bases at J; junction bases unmatched: 6. This CDR3 contains 13 residues. The germline V gene has CDR1 SGHTA and CDR2 FQGNSA. The CDR3 protein is CASNPRTGNEQFF. Written as DNA, the CDR3 is TGTGCCAGCAACCCAAGGACAGGGAATGAGCAGTTCTTC. Full variable domain (remainder filled in from reference TRBV7-2 and TRBJ2-1): GAGVSQSPSNKVTEKGKDVELRCDPISGHTALYWYRQSLGQGLEFLIYFQGNSAPDKSGLPSDRFSAERTGGSVSTLTIQRTQQEDSAVYLCASNPRTGNEQFFGPGTRLTVL.

The chain employs TRBV7-9 and TRBJ2-5, with D unresolved. Germline V gene data show CDR1 as SEHNR and CDR2 as FQNEAQ (reference sequence). There are 14 residues in the CDR3. V lost 5 bases and J 0 bases, leaving 10 bases between the germline ends. This chain's CDR3 is CASSPPRYQETQYF. DNA of the CDR3: TGTGCCAGCAGCCCCCCCCGGTACCAAGAGACCCAGTACTTC.

This chain uses TRBV5-5 with TRBJ1-2, with D possibly matching TRBD1 (5 bases). The CDR3 contains 14 residues. V shed 4 bases and J shed 1 base, with 11 bases lying between them. From germline, CDR1 is SGHKS and CDR2 YYEKEE (reference sequence). CDR3 amino acids: CASSQLGGNYGYTF. For the CDR3, the DNA is TGTGCCAGCAGCCAGTTGGGGGGTAACTATGGCTACACCTTC.

V gene TRBV10-3 combines with J gene TRBJ2-2; 8 positions agree with TRBD1. The CDR3 is 16 amino acids. The germline CDR1 and CDR2 sequences are ENHRY and SYGVKD. V was clipped by 3 bases and J by 6 bases; unmatched bases: 9. The CDR3 here is CAISDHGQGEAGELFF. The CDR3 DNA reads TGTGCCATCAGTGATCATGGACAGGGCGAGGCCGGGGAGCTGTTTTTT.

This clone is a singleton in its sample. The chain's CDR3 is CASSQNYNSPLHF. Here the CDR3 DNA reads TGTGCCAGCAGCCAAAACTATAATTCACCCCTCCACTTT. The chain links TRBV5-5 to TRBJ1-6; unclear D gene. In germline, CDR1 is SGHKS, CDR2 YYEKEE (reference sequence). The ends were cut back, 4 bases at V and 3 bases at J, with 5 bases in the middle. The CDR3 runs 13 residues.

V is TRBV6-4 and J is TRBJ1-2; tentatively, D is TRBD1 (6 bases). V was pared by 0 bases and J by 4 bases, with 12 bases between. CDR3 length: 15 residues. The germline CDR1 and CDR2 sequences are MRHNA and SNTAGT. For the CDR3, the DNA is TGTGCCAGCAGTGACTCGGGGGCTGGCGGCTATGGCTACACCTTC. It specifies CASSDSGAGGYGYTF.

The chain links TRBV4-3 to TRBJ2-2; 14 bases fit TRBD2. CDR3 size: 22 residues. CDR1 is LGHNA, CDR2 YSLEER, per germline. The V gene end was trimmed by 0 bases and the J gene end by 7 bases; junction bases not matched to a gene: 19. Here the CDR3 reads CASSQERVTGLAGGRRGGELFF. The CDR3, as DNA: TGCGCCAGCAGCCAAGAACGGGTGACCGGACTAGCGGGGGGTCGGAGGGGCGGGGAGCTGTTTTTT.

This clone was seen a handful of times. V is TRBV6-5 and J is TRBJ1-2; D unclear. Germline CDR1 reads MNHEY; CDR2 reads SVGAGI. The CDR3 extends over 14 amino acids. V was pared by 1 base and J by 2 bases, with 8 bases between. The CDR3 DNA follows: TGTGCCAGCAGTTACTTATCCGGGAACTATGGCTACACCTTC. The encoded protein is CASSYLSGNYGYTF.

This clone was observed a handful of times. The J gene is TRBJ2-7, the V gene TRBV10-3, with D possibly matching TRBD1 (7 bases). V shed 6 bases and J shed 4 bases, with 10 bases lying between them. This CDR3 has 12 amino acids. The germline V gene encodes CDR1 ENHRY and CDR2 SYGVKD. Here the CDR3 reads CAIRTGRYEQYF. The CDR3 nucleotides read TGTGCCATCAGGACAGGGAGGTACGAGCAGTACTTC.

This rearrangement joins TRBV7-3 to TRBJ1-2, with a tentative D call TRBD1 (5 bases). Trimming shortened V by 5 bases and J by 8 bases, and 18 bases separated the two germline ends. This CDR3 is 14 amino acids long. Germline loops: CDR1 SGHTA, CDR2 FQGTGA. The CDR3 coding sequence is TGTGCCAGCAGCCCATCCCCAGGGCTAGAAGGCTACACCTTC. Protein: CASSPSPGLEGYTF.

The chain links TRBV4-3 to TRBJ2-1; 10 nucleotides match TRBD2. The trim removed 0 bases at V and 7 bases at J, leaving 6 bases unmatched. Germline values: CDR1 LGHNA, CDR2 YSLEER. The CDR3 contains 16 residues. This CDR3 reads CASSQEAGGPLNEQFF. As DNA, the CDR3 is TGCGCCAGCAGCCAAGAAGCGGGGGGGCCATTAAATGAGCAGTTCTTC.

This clone was seen a single time. This chain uses TRBV28 with TRBJ1-5, with 8 positions matching TRBD1. Trimming removed 6 bases from V and 2 bases from J; junction bases left unmatched: 6. Germline V gene data show CDR1 as MDHEN and CDR2 as SYDVKM. The CDR3 runs 15 residues. The CDR3 region has the DNA TGTGCCAGCAGCCCACAGGGGGAAGGCAATCAGCCCCAGCATTTT. It specifies CASSPQGEGNQPQHF.

J is TRBJ2-2 and V is TRBV7-2; perhaps TRBD2 as D (6 bases). The CDR3 runs to 15 residues. Germline V gene sequence: CDR1 SGHTA, CDR2 FQGNSA. V lost 2 bases and J 3 bases, leaving 10 bases between the germline ends. DNA for the CDR3: TGTGCCAGCAGCTTAAGCCTAGCGTACACCGGGGAGCTGTTTTTT. This sequence encodes CASSLSLAYTGELFF.

The chain is built from TRBV30 and TRBJ1-5; the D gene is possibly TRBD1 (5 bases). Trimming stripped 3 bases from V and 4 bases from J, with 13 bases between. Germline V gene data show CDR1 as GTSNPN and CDR2 as SVGIG (reference sequence). The CDR3 contains 14 residues. Written as DNA, the CDR3 is TGTGCCTGGAGAGGTCAGGGAGGGAATCAGCCCCAGCATTTT. Its translation is CAWRGQGGNQPQHF. The complete variable domain, with remaining parts taken from reference TRBV30 and TRBJ1-5, reads SQTIHQWPATLVQPVGSPLSLECTVEGTSNPNLYWYRQAAGRGLQLLFYSVGIGQISSEVPQNLSASRPQDRQFILSSKKLLLSDSGFYLCAWRGQGGNQPQHFGDGTRLSIL.

The chain recombines TRBV6-1 with TRBJ2-7, with 7 bases that match TRBD1. The germline V gene has CDR1 MNHNS and CDR2 SASEGT. V was pared by 6 bases and J by 2 bases, with 10 bases of the junction left unmatched. This CDR3 region has 15 residues. The CDR3 DNA sequence: TGTGCCAGCAGCCTCAGCTCGGGACAGACCTACGAGCAGTACTTC. Its protein is CASSLSSGQTYEQYF.

The chain recombines TRBV27 with TRBJ2-7; D perhaps matches TRBD1 (6 bases). CDR3 length: 14 residues. The germline V and J ends were trimmed by 2 bases and 3 bases, with 11 bases remaining between them. CDR1 is MNHEY, CDR2 SMNVEV, per germline (reference sequence). The CDR3 bases are TGTGCCAGCAGTTTACACGGGACAAGCTACGAGCAGTACTTC. Amino acids: CASSLHGTSYEQYF.

J is TRBJ1-1 and V is TRBV10-3; TRBD1 matches at 10 bases. Trimming cost V 6 bases and J 0 bases; bases outside gene matches: 7. There are 16 residues in the CDR3. Per germline, CDR1 ENHRY and CDR2 SYGVKD. CDR3 residues: CAIRSGQGKMNTEAFF. CDR3 in DNA: TGTGCCATCAGGTCGGGACAGGGGAAAATGAACACTGAAGCTTTCTTT.

The chain employs TRBV10-1 and TRBJ1-6; D is perhaps TRBD1 (5 bases). CDR1 and CDR2 (germline): WNHNN, SYGVQD (reference sequence). CDR3 length: 16 amino acids. Trimming pared 0 bases from V and 10 bases from J, leaving 16 bases between. The CDR3 region has the DNA TGCGCCAGCAGTGAGTCGGGGCTGGGGGGAGGATCACCCCTCCACTTT. This encodes CASSESGLGGGSPLHF.

This clone was observed a few times. The chain has TRBV4-3 and TRBJ2-1, with 8 bases that match TRBD2. The CDR3 is 14 amino acids. The junction had 1 base not matched to a gene; V was cut back by 0 bases and J by 6 bases. Germline V lookup: CDR1 LGHNA, CDR2 YSLEER. The CDR3 reads CASSQESGGNEQFF. The CDR3 DNA is TGCGCCAGCAGCCAAGAGAGCGGGGGCAATGAGCAGTTCTTC.

The gene calls are TRBV28 and TRBJ2-3; D is uncertain. From germline, CDR1 is MDHEN and CDR2 SYDVKM. The CDR3 is made up of 14 amino acids. V was clipped by 3 bases and J by 2 bases, with 9 bases between them. The CDR3 region has the DNA TGTGCCAGCAGTTTCAACATATTCACAGATACGCAGTATTTT. Residues: CASSFNIFTDTQYF.

The chain links TRBV21-1 to TRBJ1-2. TRBV21-1 is classified as a pseudogene. The CDR3 length is 10 residues. CDR3 sequence (DNA): TGTGCCAGCATCGGGGGTCTCTACACCTTC. This sequence encodes CASIGGLYTF.

The CDR3 loop reads CASSGDDSGTGELFF. CDR3 coding DNA: TGTGCCAGCAGCGGGGATGACAGTGGGACCGGGGAGCTGTTTTTT. This chain links TRBV5-6 with TRBJ2-2, with D possibly TRBD1 on 5 matching bases. CDR3 length: 15 amino acids. Germline CDR1 and CDR2: SGHDT and YYEEEE. Trimming removed 4 bases at V and 5 bases at J, with 15 bases between. Together with reference TRBV5-6 and TRBJ2-2, the CDR3 gives the full variable domain: DAGVTQSPTHLIKTRGQQVTLRCSPKSGHDTVSWYQQALGQGPQFIFQYYEEEERQRGNFPDRFSGHQFPNYSSELNVNALLLGDSALYLCASSGDDSGTGELFFGEGSRLTVL.

This sequence joins TRBV7-6 and TRBJ2-7; a possible D gene is TRBD1 (6 bases). Germline-derived CDR1 and CDR2 are SGHVS and FNYEAQ. The CDR3 spans 13 residues. Deletions cut 1 base from V and 7 bases from J, with 11 bases between. The CDR3 region is CASSLGSGVEQYF. In DNA form, the CDR3 reads TGTGCCAGCAGCTTAGGCTCAGGGGTTGAGCAGTACTTC.